Sequencing of this T cell receptor (beta chain) was carried out in a study of regulatory T cells in long-lasting Graves disease (dated by TCRdb to about 2021). Study-wide context: Persistent Graves' disease was defined as antithyroid drug treatment for over 5 years with persistently positive TSH receptor autoantibodies. Peripheral blood TCR sequencing and RNA sequencing compared persistent Graves' disease patients with newly diagnosed Graves' disease patients. The study was registered as a clinical trial and conducted in China. A total of approximately 35 samples were covered by TCR sequencing, comprising approximately 13 persistent and about 20 newly diagnosed Graves' disease patients. Antithyroid drugs had been taken for approximately 10 years on average by persistent Graves' disease patients in the clinical cohort. Beyond this particular receptor, the publication reports: Patients with persistent disease shared more public clonotypes (approximately 2,500) than newly diagnosed patients did (around 930). As a limitation, the authors acknowledged that the small sample size may reduce accuracy. Only the TCR beta chain was sequenced and analyzed. Persistent disease showed preferential use of TRBV28, TRBJ1-2 and TRBJ2-5, whereas newly diagnosed disease favored TRBV20-1 and TRBJ2-1. Compared with newly diagnosed patients, persistent Graves' disease patients had lower TCR Shannon entropy and fewer highly expanded clones, which suggests clonal expansion. Only peripheral blood was studied, because thyroid tissue, the primary lesion, was inaccessible.

The library was made by multiplex PCR. Sequencing used an Illumina HiSeq 4000. iRepertoire HTBI primers and Arm-PCR amplification of CDR3 regions were used to construct TCR beta libraries. Before sequencing, the PCR products underwent gel purification. Regarding the original processing steps: A total of 62 TRBV and 14 TRBJ segments were identified across samples and were used for gene usage analysis of CDR3 amino acid clonotypes. COPE and FqMerger were used to merge the filtered high-quality paired reads into contigs. Contigs were aligned with BLAST to IMGT TRBV, TRBD and TRBJ reference genes, and CDR3 was defined per IMGT. Clonotypes above 0.1% frequency were classified as highly expanded clones. Repertoire diversity was measured by Shannon entropy, and V-J evenness by the Gini coefficient. Public clonotypes were defined as clonotypes shared by more than one individual. TCRdb applied fastp at Q25 and MiXCR to the public reads, then kept only in-frame beta chains. Each CDR3 protein appears once, grouped with its most common genes and DNA. The V and J calls come from TCRdb's annotation, not from the publication. The sample profile shows around 300,000 distinct CDR3 sequences; around 20% of them were found once. Together, the top ten hold 45% to 70% of the sample.

This clonotype was recorded many times. Which antigen it targets is not known. One base away there is no much larger clone; base qualities are not given. This sample's time point label indicates: persistent/refractory GD, antithyroid drugs over 5 years with positive TRAb. For both TCR sequencing and RNA sequencing, RNA was extracted from PBMCs in TRIzol. Graves' disease was diagnosed according to American Thyroid Association guidelines. Recruitment of patients was carried out at an endocrinology department in Xi'an, China. From each patient, approximately 9 milliliters of peripheral blood was collected into an EDTA anticoagulant tube. Ficoll Paque Plus density gradient separation was used to isolate PBMCs, and no additional T cell sorting was done. An Agilent 2100 Bioanalyzer and agarose gel were used to check RNA quality, while a NanoDrop 2000 measured RNA concentration. From the cysteine through the phenylalanine, the CDR3 covers 13 amino acids. The read is trimmed to its CDR3 DNA, 39 bases read in frame from base 1. Compared with germline, V lacks 5 bases and J lacks 5 bases; bases without a gene match: 4. The germline V gene encodes CDR1 MDHEN and CDR2 SYDVKM.

The sample was peripheral blood mononuclear cells (PBMCs), taken when the disease was refractory, from a patient treated with antithyroid drugs. The sequence was obtained from a female donor with Graves disease. Rearrangement joined TRBV28 to TRBJ2-5; TRBD2 fits 8 bases in the junction. The DNA is TGTGCCAGCAGTCGGGGGGGCGACGAGACCCAGTACTTC. Translated, it gives CASSRGGDETQYF.